The 32 T cell receptor beta chains below come from one sample, sequenced in a study of Ad26.COV2.S vaccination and SARS-CoV-2 variants. As to treatment: approximately 18 received Ad26.COV2.S at low or high dose, single or two shots; 5 received placebo; per-sample allocation not given. Specimen acquisition occurred on day 63 following the initial vaccine or placebo injection. Method: immunoSEQ multiplex PCR; TCRdb's copy keeps in-frame clones and lacks some. The sample lists hundreds of thousands of clones; under 90% were seen once. Sequenced material: peripheral blood, taken in a trial of Ad26.COV2.S vaccine versus placebo. The source is a person aged 18-65 years who received the Ad26.COV2.S COVID-19 vaccine or a placebo.

The chain combines TRBV6-2 or TRBV6-3 with TRBJ2-5; D is undetermined. Trimming stripped 6 bases from V and 5 bases from J, with 13 bases between. The V gene's germline CDR1 is MNHEY and CDR2 SVGEGT. The CDR3 loop spans 13 amino acids. CDR3 DNA: TGTGCCAGCAGCAGAGCCCACCGCGAGACCCAGTACTTC. Protein product: CASSRAHRETQYF.

The chain employs TRBV30 and TRBJ2-1, with 11 bases aligning to TRBD2. Germline CDR1 is GTSNPN and CDR2 is SVGIG (reference sequence). The CDR3 consists of 16 residues. With 7 bases clipped from V and 0 bases from J, the junction kept 8 bases outside the gene matches. CDR3 bases: TGTGCCTCCAGACTAGCGGGATTGAGCTCCTACAATGAGCAGTTCTTC. It encodes CASRLAGLSSYNEQFF.

The rearrangement links TRBV5-1 to TRBJ2-7; 13 nucleotides match TRBD2. This CDR3 is built from 16 residues. The V segment lost 0 bases and the J segment 7 bases; nucleotides outside the gene matches: 7. Germline V gene sequence: CDR1 SGHRS, CDR2 YFSETQ. The CDR3 coding sequence is TGCGCCAGCAGCTTGGGACTAGCGGGAGGTTTGCAAGAGCAGTACTTC. Translating it yields CASSLGLAGGLQEQYF.

This clone was detected a few times. This sequence joins TRBV5-1 and TRBJ2-7; the match to TRBD1 covers 7 bases. The trim removed 4 bases at V and 0 bases at J, leaving 4 bases unmatched. CDR1 SGHRS and CDR2 YFSETQ come from the germline V gene. The CDR3 is 14 amino acids. CDR3 DNA sequence: TGCGCCAGCAGCCCAACAGGGGTCTCCTACGAGCAGTACTTC. Encoded protein: CASSPTGVSYEQYF.

V and J are TRBV4-3 and TRBJ1-2; TRBD1 agrees at 8 bases. CDR1 LGHNA and CDR2 YSLEER come from the germline V gene. The CDR3 spans 15 residues. J was trimmed by 2 bases and V by 3 bases; bases with no gene match: 5. This CDR3 is CASSHAGGANYGYTF. The CDR3 DNA reads as TGCGCCAGCAGCCATGCAGGGGGCGCGAACTATGGCTACACCTTC.

The chain joins TRBV30 to TRBJ2-1; no reliable D call. This CDR3 has 13 amino acids. Deletions cut 0 bases from V and 3 bases from J, with 6 bases between. Germline CDR1 is GTSNPN and CDR2 is SVGIG (reference sequence). The CDR3 DNA reads TGTGCCTGGAGTGTTCAGGTCTACAATGAGCAGTTCTTC. Translating gives CAWSVQVYNEQFF.

The chain employs TRBV9 and TRBJ2-3; D gene unclear. The V gene lost 4 bases and the J gene lost 2 bases, with 11 bases spanning the gap. The CDR3 covers 14 residues. From germline, CDR1 is SGDLS and CDR2 YYNGEE. CDR3 sequence reads: CASSSNSYTDTQYF. DNA of the CDR3: TGTGCCAGCAGCTCAAACTCCTACACAGATACGCAGTATTTT.

The J gene is TRBJ1-4, the V gene TRBV4-1, with D perhaps TRBD1 (5 bases). The CDR3 extends over 14 amino acids. V lost 4 bases to trimming and J lost 7 bases, with 13 bases between them. Germline CDR1 and CDR2: MGHRA and YSYEKL. CDR3 in amino acids: CASSLLQDSEKLFF. In DNA, the CDR3 is TGCGCCAGCAGCCTTTTACAGGATAGTGAAAAACTGTTTTTT.

The chain carries TRBV12-5 and TRBJ2-7, with 8 bases matching TRBD1. Trimming took 5 bases from V and 0 from J; bases not matched to a gene: 9. This CDR3 region has 16 residues. The germline V gene encodes CDR1 LGHNT and CDR2 FRNRAP. The CDR3 nucleotides are TGTGCTAGTGGTACCCCGGGACAGGACCTCTCCTACGAGCAGTACTTC. This sequence encodes CASGTPGQDLSYEQYF.

The chain links TRBV5-8 to TRBJ2-7; 8 positions agree with TRBD1. The junction had 2 bases not matched to a gene; V was cut back by 0 bases and J by 6 bases. CDR1 is SGHTS and CDR2 is YDEGEE in the germline V gene. There are 13 residues in the CDR3. CDR3 nucleotides: TGTGCCAGCAGCTTGGGACAGGGGTTCGAGCAGTACTTC. Translating gives CASSLGQGFEQYF. The full variable domain, its missing parts supplied by reference TRBV5-8 and TRBJ2-7, is EAGVTQSPTHLIKTRGQQATLRCSPISGHTSVYWYQQALGLGLQFLLWYDEGEERNRGNFPPRFSGRQFPNYSSELNVNALELEDSALYLCASSLGQGFEQYFGPGTRLTVT.

The rearrangement joins TRBV5-1 to TRBJ2-1; 9 bases are a match to TRBD2. The CDR3 is 15 amino acids. V lost 4 bases to trimming and J lost 8 bases; unmatched junction nucleotides: 10. Germline values: CDR1 SGHRS, CDR2 YFSETQ. The CDR3 sequence is CASSGSGTSIYEQFF. In DNA, the CDR3 is TGCGCCAGCAGCGGGTCCGGGACTAGCATATATGAGCAGTTCTTC.

The chain links TRBV6-5 to TRBJ1-4; D not certain. Germline V gene data show CDR1 as MNHEY and CDR2 as SVGAGI. The V end lost 2 bases, the J end lost 8 bases, and 12 bases lay between the germline ends. The CDR3 has 14 residues. The CDR3 DNA is TGTGCCAGCAGTTACAGTGGGGTCTGGGAAAAACTGTTTTTT. Protein product: CASSYSGVWEKLFF.

CDR3 DNA sequence: TGTGCCAGCTCAGCTACAGGGGCTGTTAACTATGGCTACACCTTC. It translates to CASSATGAVNYGYTF. V gene TRBV18 combines with J gene TRBJ1-2, with TRBD1 matching 7 bases. V shed 5 bases, J shed 1 base, and the junction held 7 bases outside the gene matches. Germline values: CDR1 KGHSH, CDR2 LQKENI. The CDR3 extends over 15 amino acids.

The J gene is TRBJ1-2, the V gene TRBV6-4; D possibly corresponds to TRBD1 (5 bases). The germline gives CDR1 MRHNA, CDR2 SNTAGT. Trimming cost V 3 bases and J 4 bases, with 15 bases left between them. The CDR3 sequence is 15 residues long. The CDR3 DNA follows: TGTGCCAGCAGTGAGCTTCCGGGACTGAGCTATGGCTACACCTTC. It is translated as CASSELPGLSYGYTF.

The chain joins TRBV6-4 to TRBJ1-1; TRBD1 aligns across 9 bases. The CDR3 covers 14 residues. The V gene end was trimmed by 6 bases and the J gene end by 4 bases; junction bases not matched to a gene: 6. Germline-derived CDR1 and CDR2 are MRHNA and SNTAGT. The CDR3 sequence: CASSTGGAGTEAFF. For the CDR3, the DNA is TGTGCCAGCAGCACAGGGGGCGCAGGCACTGAAGCTTTCTTT.

The rearrangement uses TRBV14 and TRBJ2-3, with 10 bases matching TRBD1. This CDR3 spans 16 amino acids. The trim removed 3 bases at V and 2 bases at J, leaving 5 bases unmatched. Per germline, CDR1 SGHDN and CDR2 FVKESK. The CDR3, as DNA: TGTGCCAGCAGCCACCTCGGACAGGGGGTCACAGATACGCAGTATTTT. It translates to CASSHLGQGVTDTQYF.

The chain couples TRBV29-1 to TRBJ2-3, with no clear D. The V gene's germline CDR1 is SQVTM and CDR2 ANQGSEA. This CDR3 is 14 amino acids long. V was shortened by 1 base and J by 2 bases, with 10 bases between the two germline ends. CDR3 in DNA: TGCAGCGTTGAAGGTGGACGGTACACAGATACGCAGTATTTT. Its translation: CSVEGGRYTDTQYF.

The chain recombines TRBV14 with TRBJ2-7; 7 bases match TRBD2. V trimming: 5 bases; J trimming: 0 bases; junction bases outside the gene matches: 13. Per germline, CDR1 SGHDN and CDR2 FVKESK. The CDR3 is made up of 17 amino acids. CDR3 nucleotide sequence: TGTGCCAGCAGCGTCCGAAGAACTAGCGCGAGCTCCTACGAGCAGTACTTC. Its protein product is CASSVRRTSASSYEQYF.

J is TRBJ1-3 and V is TRBV4-1, with 12 bases that match TRBD1. Germline CDR1 MGHRA, CDR2 YSYEKL. V trimming: 1 base; J trimming: 3 bases; junction bases outside the gene matches: 4. The CDR3 runs to 17 residues. The CDR3 DNA is TGCGCCAGCAGCCAAGTCGGGACAGGGGGCTTTGGAAACACCATATATTTT. Translation: CASSQVGTGGFGNTIYF.

The rearrangement uses TRBV25-1 and TRBJ2-7, with 7 nucleotides matching TRBD1. V was pared by 4 bases and J by 4 bases, with 1 base of the junction left unmatched. CDR3 length: 12 residues. Germline assignment: CDR1 MGHDK and CDR2 SYGVNS. As DNA, the CDR3 is TGTGCCAGCAGTGTGACAGGGTACGAGCAGTACTTC. This encodes CASSVTGYEQYF.

The chain employs TRBV4-3 and TRBJ2-2; TRBD1 matches at 7 bases. V shed 6 bases and J 1 base; nucleotides not matched to a gene: 2. This CDR3 comprises 14 residues. Germline-derived CDR1 and CDR2 are LGHNA and YSLEER. In DNA, the CDR3 is TGCGCCAGCAGGAGACAGGGGAACACCGGGGAGCTGTTTTTT. This sequence encodes CASRRQGNTGELFF.

V gene TRBV5-1 combines with J gene TRBJ1-3; D unresolved. V was trimmed by 3 bases and J by 0 bases, leaving 10 bases between them. CDR1 SGHRS and CDR2 YFSETQ come from the germline V gene. The CDR3 extends over 15 amino acids. The CDR3 sequence is CASSSAGNSGNTIYF. Written as DNA, the CDR3 is TGCGCCAGCAGCTCTGCCGGGAACTCTGGAAACACCATATATTTT.

The gene calls are TRBV12-3 or TRBV12-4 and TRBJ1-4, with D perhaps TRBD1 (5 bases). This CDR3 is 13 amino acids long. V lost 7 bases to trimming and J lost 5 bases, with 11 bases between them. CDR3 in amino acids: CASTRGGNEKLFF. The CDR3 nucleotides read TGTGCCAGCACCCGGGGGGGGAATGAAAAACTGTTTTTT.

There are a few counts of this clone. This chain connects TRBV2 to TRBJ2-7, with a possible D match to TRBD2 (5 bases). This CDR3 is built from 14 residues. Trimming removed 7 bases at V and 3 bases at J, with 16 bases between. Per the germline V gene, CDR1 is SNHLY and CDR2 is FYNNEI. The CDR3 sequence is CASTGGAVIYEQYF. CDR3 nucleotide sequence: TGTGCCAGCACAGGCGGAGCGGTGATCTACGAGCAGTACTTC.

The rearrangement links TRBV5-5 to TRBJ2-2; 10 bases match TRBD2. The CDR3 sequence is 17 residues long. CDR1 is SGHKS, CDR2 YYEKEE, per germline (reference sequence). V trimming: 5 bases; J trimming: 4 bases; junction bases outside the gene matches: 11. The CDR3 DNA reads as TGTGCCAGCAGTTATACCGGGACTAGCGACGGCACCGGGGAGCTGTTTTTT. Protein: CASSYTGTSDGTGELFF.

The chain uses TRBV6-5 and TRBJ1-1; unclear D gene. The CDR3 extends over 13 amino acids. CDR1 and CDR2 from the germline V gene are MNHEY and SVGAGI. The germline V and J ends were trimmed by 8 bases and 7 bases, with 17 bases remaining between them. The CDR3 region is CASRLDGWDEAFF. The DNA for the CDR3 is TGTGCCAGCCGTTTGGACGGATGGGATGAAGCTTTCTTT.

The rearrangement links TRBV5-1 to TRBJ2-3, with 12 bases aligning to TRBD2. V lost 3 bases to trimming and J lost 2 bases; unmatched junction nucleotides: 4. CDR3 length equals 16 residues. CDR1 and CDR2 (germline): SGHRS, YFSETQ. In nucleotides, the CDR3 is TGCGCCAGCAGCTGGACTAGCGGGATCTACACAGATACGCAGTATTTT. Amino acids: CASSWTSGIYTDTQYF.

In its sample, this clone was seen once. The rearrangement uses TRBV5-1 and TRBJ1-5; D gene uncertain. This CDR3 is built from 15 residues. V gave up 4 bases and J gave up 6 bases, with 17 bases separating them. Germline CDR1 and CDR2: SGHRS and YFSETQ. CDR3 in amino acids: CASSLFSGEGQPQHF. CDR3 DNA sequence: TGCGCCAGCAGCCTTTTTTCGGGAGAGGGTCAGCCCCAGCATTTT.

The rearrangement joins TRBV24-1 to TRBJ1-2, with D maybe TRBD1 (5 bases). This CDR3 is 13 amino acids long. Between the trimmed V and J ends, which lost 5 bases and 8 bases, there was a span of 14 bases. Germline V gene sequence: CDR1 KGHDR, CDR2 SFDVKD. Written as DNA, the CDR3 is TGTGCCACCAGTGCAAGAGGGGAGGACGGCTACACCTTC. This encodes CATSARGEDGYTF.

This chain joins TRBV6-2 or TRBV6-3 and TRBJ2-5; 12 positions match TRBD2. The V gene end was trimmed by 5 bases and the J gene end by 3 bases; junction bases not matched to a gene: 7. The CDR3 contains 16 residues. Germline assignment: CDR1 MNHEY and CDR2 SVGEGT. The DNA for the CDR3 is TGTGCCAGCAGTGTGCCTAGCGGGGGGGCTAAAGAGACCCAGTACTTC. This codes for CASSVPSGGAKETQYF.

V and J are TRBV5-1 and TRBJ1-2, with D tentatively TRBD1 (5 bases). Germline V CDR1 and CDR2: SGHRS, YFSETQ. V was clipped by 3 bases and J by 4 bases, with 13 bases between them. The CDR3 extends over 14 amino acids. CDR3 loop: CASSSAGRIYGYTF. In nucleotides, the CDR3 is TGCGCCAGCAGCTCTGCGGGACGTATCTATGGCTACACCTTC.

V gene TRBV4-1 combines with J gene TRBJ2-4; 8 nucleotides agree with TRBD2. CDR1 and CDR2 from the germline V gene are MGHRA and YSYEKL. The CDR3 length is 17 residues. Unmatched junction bases numbered 7, after V lost 1 base and J lost 2 bases. CDR3 residues: CASSQGFSGTTKNIQYF. The CDR3 DNA sequence: TGCGCCAGCAGCCAAGGTTTTAGCGGGACCACCAAAAACATTCAGTACTTC.